This TCR beta chain came from a study of T-cell reconstitution after alpha-beta-depleted transplantation in children. This sample's TCRbeta library carried unique molecular identifier barcodes. TCRdb ran MiXCR on the PCR reads and lists one entry per CDR3 protein. The sample carries 780,000 or so distinct CDR3 sequences, around 17% recorded once. Trimming at V came to 4 bases and at J to 1 base, leaving 1 base not matched to a gene. This CDR3 has 14 amino acids. This clonotype was seen ten or more times. The chain employs TRBV12-3 or TRBV12-4 and TRBJ2-3, with 8 positions matching TRBD1. This TCR was sampled from a male patient aged 10 to 17 who had a stem cell transplant for acute lymphoblastic leukemia, so the T cells may come from the graft donor. This specimen was PBMCs, mostly from graft donor cells, taken 360 days after TCRalphabeta/CD19-depleted stem cell transplant. CDR3 DNA sequence: TGTGCCAGCAGTTCCAGGGGGCGCACAGATACGCAGTATTTT. The encoded protein is CASSSRGRTDTQYF.